The rows below give T cell receptor beta chains drawn from one sample of a study of T cell responses to AZD1222 COVID-19 vaccine. Sequenced by immunoSEQ multiplex PCR; TCRdb stores in-frame clones only, minus some. Among some 150,000 clones listed, around 85% were seen once. Material: peripheral blood, obtained 28 days after the second dose of the MenACWY control vaccine. Receptor source: an adult who received the MenACWY meningococcal vaccine as a control. Both conserved end residues are part of each CDR3. D genes are given only for firm matches. Clone size is stated in some rows and not others, as once, few, many or a class when expanded.

v_call	d_call	clone_size	j_call	cdr3_aa	cdr3_nt
TRBV9	.	.	TRBJ2-3	CASSVVSTDTQYF	TGTGCCAGCAGCGTAGTCTCCACAGATACGCAGTATTTT
TRBV10-3	TRBD1	once	TRBJ1-2	CAITEAGGSGYTF	TGTGCCATCACTGAAGCAGGGGGCTCAGGCTACACCTTC
TRBV28	TRBD1	.	TRBJ2-3	CASKDRVTDTQYF	TGTGCCAGTAAAGACAGGGTCACAGATACGCAGTATTTT
TRBV27	TRBD1	.	TRBJ1-4	CASRPGGGGEKLFF	TGTGCCAGCAGACCAGGGGGCGGTGGAGAAAAACTGTTTTTT
TRBV5-4	TRBD1	.	TRBJ1-1	CASSLRRGGAGVGTEAFF	TGTGCCAGCAGCTTGAGGCGAGGGGGCGCGGGGGTGGGCACTGAAGCTTTCTTT
TRBV3-1/TRBV3-2	.	.	TRBJ1-5	CASSQSYSNQPQHF	TGTGCCAGCAGCCAAAGTTATAGCAATCAGCCCCAGCATTTT
TRBV15	.	.	TRBJ1-2	CATSGRGSSSGYTF	TGTGCCACCAGCGGCCGGGGATCCTCGAGTGGCTACACCTTC
TRBV30	.	.	TRBJ1-3	CAWSASPGNTIYF	TGTGCCTGGAGTGCGAGTCCTGGAAACACCATATATTTT
TRBV3-1/TRBV3-2	.	.	TRBJ2-5	CASSQDSGLETQYF	TGTGCCAGCAGCCAAGATAGTGGGTTGGAGACCCAGTACTTC
TRBV9	.	.	TRBJ2-1	CASSVRAETYNEQFF	TGTGCCAGCAGCGTAAGGGCGGAGACCTACAATGAGCAGTTCTTC
TRBV30	TRBD2	.	TRBJ2-3	CAWSSTSGVQYF	TGTGCCTGGAGTTCAACTAGCGGAGTGCAGTATTTT
TRBV24-1	TRBD1	once	TRBJ1-5	CATSDLSDRGGNQPQHF	TGTGCCACCAGTGATCTTTCGGACAGGGGAGGGAATCAGCCCCAGCATTTT
TRBV15	.	.	TRBJ1-4	CATSRDITNEKLFF	TGTGCCACCAGCAGAGATATAACTAATGAAAAACTGTTTTTT
TRBV5-6	TRBD1	.	TRBJ1-2	CASTGQGGGGGYTF	TGTGCCAGCACCGGACAGGGTGGGGGCGGTGGCTACACCTTC
TRBV24-1	TRBD1	.	TRBJ2-7	CATSDTGTGRYEQYF	TGTGCCACCAGTGATACTGGGACAGGGAGGTACGAGCAGTACTTC
TRBV11-2	.	.	TRBJ1-6	CASRRWGDRNSPLHF	TGTGCCAGCCGTCGGTGGGGTGACAGGAATTCACCCCTCCACTTT
TRBV6-1	.	.	TRBJ1-5	CASSDRTQSNQPQHF	TGTGCCAGCAGTGATCGGACCCAAAGCAATCAGCCCCAGCATTTT
TRBV11-2	TRBD1	.	TRBJ1-4	CASSTTGGYEKLFF	TGTGCCAGCAGCACGACAGGGGGCTACGAAAAACTGTTTTTT
TRBV7-3	TRBD2	.	TRBJ2-7	CASSLRPGTSGYEQYF	TGTGCCAGCAGCTTAAGGCCTGGGACTAGCGGCTACGAGCAGTACTTC
TRBV5-4	.	few	TRBJ1-3	CASSLHSGNTIYF	TGTGCCAGCAGCCTTCACTCTGGAAACACCATATATTTT
TRBV5-1	TRBD1	.	TRBJ1-6	CASSLGPGGDSPLHF	TGCGCCAGCAGCTTGGGACCAGGGGGCGATTCACCCCTCCACTTT
TRBV6-5	TRBD1	.	TRBJ1-2	CASSPTGGPGYGYTF	TGTGCCAGCAGTCCCACAGGGGGGCCGGGCTATGGCTACACCTTC
TRBV6-4	TRBD1	.	TRBJ1-1	CASSESGTGATEAFF	TGTGCCAGCAGTGAGTCCGGGACAGGGGCCACTGAAGCTTTCTTT